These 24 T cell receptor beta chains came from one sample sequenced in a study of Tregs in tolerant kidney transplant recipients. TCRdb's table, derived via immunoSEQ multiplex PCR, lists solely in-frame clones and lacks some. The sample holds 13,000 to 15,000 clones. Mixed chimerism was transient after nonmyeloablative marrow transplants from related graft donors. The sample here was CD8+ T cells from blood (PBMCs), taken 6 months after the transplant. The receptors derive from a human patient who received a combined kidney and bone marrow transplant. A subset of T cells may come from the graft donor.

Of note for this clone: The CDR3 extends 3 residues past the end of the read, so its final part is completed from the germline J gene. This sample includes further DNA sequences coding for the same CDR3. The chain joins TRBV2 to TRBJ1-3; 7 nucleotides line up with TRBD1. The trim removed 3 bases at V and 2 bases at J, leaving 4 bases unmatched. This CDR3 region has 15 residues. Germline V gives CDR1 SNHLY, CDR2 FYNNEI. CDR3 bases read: TGTGCCAGCAGTGACCGACAGGGCACTGGAAACACC. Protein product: CASSDRQGTGNT. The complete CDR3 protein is CASSDRQGTGNTIYF.

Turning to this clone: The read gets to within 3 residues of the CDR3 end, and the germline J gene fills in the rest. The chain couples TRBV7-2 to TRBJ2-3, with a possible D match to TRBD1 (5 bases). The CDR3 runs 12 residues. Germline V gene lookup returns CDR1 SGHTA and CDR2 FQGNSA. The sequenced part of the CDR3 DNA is TGTGCCAGCAGCTACCTGGGGCAGCCG. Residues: CASSYLGQP. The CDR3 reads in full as CASSYLGQPQYF.

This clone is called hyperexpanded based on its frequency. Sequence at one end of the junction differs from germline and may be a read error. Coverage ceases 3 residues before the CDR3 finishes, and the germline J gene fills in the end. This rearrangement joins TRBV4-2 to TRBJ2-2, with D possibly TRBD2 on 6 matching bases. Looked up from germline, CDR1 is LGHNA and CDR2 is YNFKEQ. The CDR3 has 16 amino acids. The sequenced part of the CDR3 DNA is TGCGCCAGCAGCCCCGGACTGGGAGGGAACACCGGGGAG. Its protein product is CASSPGLGGNTGE. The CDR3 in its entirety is CASSPGLGGNTGELFF.

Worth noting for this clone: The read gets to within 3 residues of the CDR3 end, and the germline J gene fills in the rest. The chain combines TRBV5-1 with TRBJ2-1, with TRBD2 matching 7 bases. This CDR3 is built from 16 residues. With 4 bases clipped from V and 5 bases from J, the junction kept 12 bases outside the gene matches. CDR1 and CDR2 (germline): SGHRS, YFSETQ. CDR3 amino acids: CASSVSLARYDNEQFF. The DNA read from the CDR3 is TGCGCCAGCAGCGTATCACTAGCGAGATACGACAATGAG.

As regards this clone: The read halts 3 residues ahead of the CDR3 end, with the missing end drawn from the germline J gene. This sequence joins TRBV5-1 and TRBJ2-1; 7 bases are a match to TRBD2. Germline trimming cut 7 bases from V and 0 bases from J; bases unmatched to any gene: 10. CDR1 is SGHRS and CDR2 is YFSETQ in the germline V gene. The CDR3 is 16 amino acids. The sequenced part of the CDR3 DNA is TGCGCCAGCTCGTCGGGGGGAGCAAGCTCCTACAATGAG. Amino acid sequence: CASSSGGASSYNE. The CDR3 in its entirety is CASSSGGASSYNEQFF.

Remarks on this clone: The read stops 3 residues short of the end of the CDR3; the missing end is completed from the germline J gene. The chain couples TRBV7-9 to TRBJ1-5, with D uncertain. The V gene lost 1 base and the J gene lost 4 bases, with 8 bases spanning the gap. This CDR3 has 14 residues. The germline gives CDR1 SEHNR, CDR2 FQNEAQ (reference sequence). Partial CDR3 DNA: TGTGCCAGCAGCTTAGAGGGCAAGAATCAGCCC. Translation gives CASSLEGKNQP. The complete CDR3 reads CASSLEGKNQPQHF.

CDR3 region: CSARDQGGQQETQYF. CDR3 DNA (partial): TGCAGTGCTAGAGATCAGGGTGGACAACAAGAGACG. The chain uses TRBV20-1 and TRBJ2-3, with D maybe TRBD1 (5 bases). The read comes to an end 3 residues before the CDR3 does, leaving the germline J gene to fill in the end. CDR1 is DFQATT and CDR2 is SNEGSKA in the germline V gene (reference sequence). CDR3 length: 15 amino acids.

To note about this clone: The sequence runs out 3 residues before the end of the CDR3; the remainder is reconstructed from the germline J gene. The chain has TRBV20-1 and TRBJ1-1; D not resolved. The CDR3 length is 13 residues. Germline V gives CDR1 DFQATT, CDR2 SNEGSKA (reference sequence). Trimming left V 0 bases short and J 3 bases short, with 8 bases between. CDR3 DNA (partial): TGCAGTGCTAGAGATTGGCGGCACACTGAA. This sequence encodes CSARDWRHTE. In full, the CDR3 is CSARDWRHTEAFF.

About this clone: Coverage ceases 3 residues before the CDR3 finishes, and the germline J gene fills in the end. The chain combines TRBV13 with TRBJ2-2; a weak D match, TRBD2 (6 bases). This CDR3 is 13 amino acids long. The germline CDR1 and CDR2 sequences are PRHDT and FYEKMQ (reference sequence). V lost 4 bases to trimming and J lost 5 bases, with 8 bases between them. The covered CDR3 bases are TGTGCCAGCAGCTGGGCGGGGACCGGGGAG. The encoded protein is CASSWAGTGE. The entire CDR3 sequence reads CASSWAGTGELFF.

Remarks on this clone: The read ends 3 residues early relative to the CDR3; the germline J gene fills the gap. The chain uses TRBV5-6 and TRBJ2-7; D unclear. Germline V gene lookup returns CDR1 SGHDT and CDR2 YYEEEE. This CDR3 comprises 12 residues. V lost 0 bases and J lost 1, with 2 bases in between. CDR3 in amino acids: CASSLASYEQYF. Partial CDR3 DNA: TGTGCCAGCAGCTTGGCTTCCTACGAG.

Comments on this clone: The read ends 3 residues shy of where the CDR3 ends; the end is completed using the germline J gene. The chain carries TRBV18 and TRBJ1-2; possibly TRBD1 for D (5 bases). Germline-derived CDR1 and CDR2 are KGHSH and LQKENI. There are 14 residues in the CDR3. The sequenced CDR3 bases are TGTGCCAGCTCACCACGGGGCGACTCCTACGAC. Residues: CASSPRGDSYD. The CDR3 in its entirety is CASSPRGDSYDYTF.

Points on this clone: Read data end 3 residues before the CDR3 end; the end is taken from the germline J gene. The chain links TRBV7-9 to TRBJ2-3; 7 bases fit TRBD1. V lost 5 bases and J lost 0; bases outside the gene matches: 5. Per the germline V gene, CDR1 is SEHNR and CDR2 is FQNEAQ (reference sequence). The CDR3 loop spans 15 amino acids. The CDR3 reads CASSTWDSSTDTQYF. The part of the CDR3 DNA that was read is TGTGCCAGCAGCACATGGGACAGTAGCACAGATACG. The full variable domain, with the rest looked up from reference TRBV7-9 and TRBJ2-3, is DTGVSQNPRHKITKRGQNVTFRCDPISEHNRLYWYRQTLGQGPEFLTYFQNEAQLEKSRLLSDRFSAERPKGSFSTLEIQRTEQGDSAMYLCASSTWDSSTDTQYFGPGTRLTVL.

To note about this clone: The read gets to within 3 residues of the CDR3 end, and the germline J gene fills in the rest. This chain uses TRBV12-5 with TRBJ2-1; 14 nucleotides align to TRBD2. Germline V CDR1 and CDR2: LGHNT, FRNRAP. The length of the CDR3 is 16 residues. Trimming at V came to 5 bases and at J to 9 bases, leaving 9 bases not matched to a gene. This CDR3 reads CASGPGTSGGRGEQFF. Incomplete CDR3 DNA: TGTGCTAGTGGTCCCGGGACTAGCGGGGGACGGGGTGAG.

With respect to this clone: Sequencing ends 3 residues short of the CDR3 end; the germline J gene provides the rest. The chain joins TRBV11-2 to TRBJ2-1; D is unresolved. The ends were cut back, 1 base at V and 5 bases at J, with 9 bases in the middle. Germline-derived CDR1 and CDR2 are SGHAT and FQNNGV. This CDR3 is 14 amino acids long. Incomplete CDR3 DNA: TGTGCCAGCAGCTTAGCCGCGGCCCACAATGAG. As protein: CASSLAAAHNE. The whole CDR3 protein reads CASSLAAAHNEQFF.

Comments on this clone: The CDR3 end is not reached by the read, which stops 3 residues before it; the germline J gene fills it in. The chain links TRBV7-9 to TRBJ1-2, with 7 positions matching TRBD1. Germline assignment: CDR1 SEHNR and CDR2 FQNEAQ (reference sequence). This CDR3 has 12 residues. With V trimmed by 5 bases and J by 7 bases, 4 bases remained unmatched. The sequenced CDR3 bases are TGTGCCAGCAGCACCTACAGGGGTGGC. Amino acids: CASSTYRGG. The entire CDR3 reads CASSTYRGGYTF.

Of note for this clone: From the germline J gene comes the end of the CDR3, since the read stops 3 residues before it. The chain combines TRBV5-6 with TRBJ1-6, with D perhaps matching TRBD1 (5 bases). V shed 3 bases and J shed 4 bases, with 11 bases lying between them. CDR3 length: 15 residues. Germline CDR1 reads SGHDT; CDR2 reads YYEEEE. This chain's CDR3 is CASSSQGSYNSPLHF. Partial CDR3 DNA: TGTGCCAGCAGCTCCCAGGGTTCTTATAATTCACCC. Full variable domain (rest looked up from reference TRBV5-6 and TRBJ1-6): DAGVTQSPTHLIKTRGQQVTLRCSPKSGHDTVSWYQQALGQGPQFIFQYYEEEERQRGNFPDRFSGHQFPNYSSELNVNALLLGDSALYLCASSSQGSYNSPLHFGNGTRLTVT.

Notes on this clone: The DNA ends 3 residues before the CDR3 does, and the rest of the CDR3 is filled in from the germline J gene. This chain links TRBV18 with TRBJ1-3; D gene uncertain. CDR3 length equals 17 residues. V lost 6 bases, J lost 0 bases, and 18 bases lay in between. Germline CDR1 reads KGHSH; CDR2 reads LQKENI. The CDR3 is CASSPLWREFSGNTIYF. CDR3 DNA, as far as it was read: TGTGCCAGCTCCCCCCTTTGGCGGGAGTTCTCTGGAAACACC.

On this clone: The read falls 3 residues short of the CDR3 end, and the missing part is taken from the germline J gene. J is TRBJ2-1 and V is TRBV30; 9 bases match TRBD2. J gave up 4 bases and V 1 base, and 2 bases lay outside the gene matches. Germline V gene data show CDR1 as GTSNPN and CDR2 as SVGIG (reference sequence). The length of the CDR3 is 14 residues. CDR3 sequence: CAWSGTSAYNEQFF. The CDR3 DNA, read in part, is TGTGCCTGGAGTGGGACTAGCGCTTACAATGAG.

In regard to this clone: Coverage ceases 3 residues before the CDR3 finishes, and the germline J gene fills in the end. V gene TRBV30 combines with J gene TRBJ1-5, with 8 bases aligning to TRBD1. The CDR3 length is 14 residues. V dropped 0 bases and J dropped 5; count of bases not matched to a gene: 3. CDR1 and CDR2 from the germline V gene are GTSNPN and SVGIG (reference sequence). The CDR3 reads CAWSVGQGHQPQHF. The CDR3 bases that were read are TGTGCCTGGAGTGTAGGACAGGGCCATCAGCCC.

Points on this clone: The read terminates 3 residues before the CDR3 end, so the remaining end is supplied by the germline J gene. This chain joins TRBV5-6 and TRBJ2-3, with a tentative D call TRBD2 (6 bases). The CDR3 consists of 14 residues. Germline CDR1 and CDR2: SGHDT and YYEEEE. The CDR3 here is CASSLLTGEETQYF. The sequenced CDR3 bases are TGTGCCAGCAGCCTCCTCACGGGGGAAGAGACG.

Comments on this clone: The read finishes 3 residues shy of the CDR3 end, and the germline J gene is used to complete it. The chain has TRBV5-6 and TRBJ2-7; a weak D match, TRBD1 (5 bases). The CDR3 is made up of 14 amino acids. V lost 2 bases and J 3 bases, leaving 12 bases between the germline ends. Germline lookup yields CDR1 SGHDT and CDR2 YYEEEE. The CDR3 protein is CASSLPTALYEQYF. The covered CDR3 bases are TGTGCCAGCAGCTTACCGACAGCCCTCTACGAG.

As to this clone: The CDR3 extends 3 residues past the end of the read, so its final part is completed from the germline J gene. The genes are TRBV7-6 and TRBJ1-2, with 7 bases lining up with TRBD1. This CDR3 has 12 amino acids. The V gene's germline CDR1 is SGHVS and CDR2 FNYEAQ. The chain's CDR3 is CASSDRAGDYTF. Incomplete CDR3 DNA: TGTGCCAGCAGCGACAGGGCCGGTGAC.

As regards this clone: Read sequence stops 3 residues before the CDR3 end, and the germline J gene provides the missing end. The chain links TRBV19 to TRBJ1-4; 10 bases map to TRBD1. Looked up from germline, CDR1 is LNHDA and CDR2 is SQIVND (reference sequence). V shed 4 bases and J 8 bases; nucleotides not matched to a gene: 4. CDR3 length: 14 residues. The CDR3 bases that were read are TGTGCCAGTAGTACAGGACAGGGGGGAGAAAAA. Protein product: CASSTGQGGEK. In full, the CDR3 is CASSTGQGGEKLFF.

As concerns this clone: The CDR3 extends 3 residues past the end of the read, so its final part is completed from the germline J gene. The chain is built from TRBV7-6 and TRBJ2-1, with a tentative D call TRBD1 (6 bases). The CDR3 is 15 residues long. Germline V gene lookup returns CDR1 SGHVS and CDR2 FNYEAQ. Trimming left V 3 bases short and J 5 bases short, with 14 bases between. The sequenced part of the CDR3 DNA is TGTGCCAGCAGCTTTAGTCAGGGGAGCCACAATGAG. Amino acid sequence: CASSFSQGSHNE. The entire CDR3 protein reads CASSFSQGSHNEQFF.